These T cell receptor beta chains were read from a single sample in a study of T cells in Graves' hyperthyroidism and ophthalmopathy. A single record per CDR3 protein comes from TCRdb applying MiXCR to the multiplex PCR reads. The sample has 270,000 or so distinct CDR3 sequences; around 15% are singletons. Sequenced material: blood. These receptors were taken from a woman aged 50 to 60 with Graves' hyperthyroidism that later progressed to Graves' ophthalmopathy. Each CDR3 is given without its conserved first and last residue. Clone size appears in some rows only: once, few, many, or a class for an expanded clone.

CDR3aa: ASSEKYNEQF
abundance: many
j_gene: TRBJ2-1
v_gene: TRBV7-9

CDR3aa: ASSEWGNEQF
abundance: NA
j_gene: TRBJ2-1
v_gene: TRBV6-1

CDR3aa: SARGVGGPLETQC
abundance: NA
j_gene: TRBJ2-5
v_gene: TRBV20-1

CDR3aa: ASSKPSDRFNEKLF
abundance: NA
j_gene: TRBJ1-4
v_gene: TRBV5-5

CDR3aa: ASSHTQGGVETQY
abundance: many
j_gene: TRBJ2-5
v_gene: TRBV5-1

CDR3aa: ASRSGANVLT
abundance: few
j_gene: TRBJ2-6
v_gene: TRBV6-1

CDR3aa: ASSADREETQY
abundance: many
j_gene: TRBJ2-5
v_gene: TRBV18

CDR3aa: ASSSFTGEDYNEQF
abundance: few
j_gene: TRBJ2-1
v_gene: TRBV7-3

CDR3aa: ASSLDSATNEKLF
abundance: many
j_gene: TRBJ1-4
v_gene: TRBV28

CDR3aa: ASSRQGAYEQY
abundance: NA
j_gene: TRBJ2-7
v_gene: TRBV19

CDR3aa: ASYRNTEAF
abundance: many
j_gene: TRBJ1-1
v_gene: TRBV19

CDR3aa: SAGWQGNTDTQY
abundance: NA
j_gene: TRBJ2-3
v_gene: TRBV20-1

CDR3aa: ASSFSSNYGYT
abundance: few
j_gene: TRBJ1-2
v_gene: TRBV7-8

CDR3aa: ATSTQAGAKNIQY
abundance: few
j_gene: TRBJ2-4
v_gene: TRBV15

CDR3aa: ATSDTMNTEAF
abundance: NA
j_gene: TRBJ1-1
v_gene: TRBV24-1

CDR3aa: ASSEPGTPMLSF
abundance: NA
j_gene: TRBJ1-1
v_gene: TRBV10-2

CDR3aa: ASSLGDGADTQY
abundance: many
j_gene: TRBJ2-3
v_gene: TRBV28

CDR3aa: ASSPNDMHGYT
abundance: many
j_gene: TRBJ1-2
v_gene: TRBV7-9

CDR3aa: ASSLGAAGGSGGTQY
abundance: NA
j_gene: TRBJ2-3
v_gene: TRBV7-3

CDR3aa: ASTGSGREQETQY
abundance: many
j_gene: TRBJ2-5
v_gene: TRBV11-2

CDR3aa: SARDWGQMNTEAF
abundance: many
j_gene: TRBJ1-1
v_gene: TRBV20-1

CDR3aa: ASSLAADRGIQY
abundance: many
j_gene: TRBJ2-4
v_gene: TRBV5-1

CDR3aa: ASSVTVSASNQPQH
abundance: many
j_gene: TRBJ1-5
v_gene: TRBV6-1

CDR3aa: ASSIRTTREETQY
abundance: many
j_gene: TRBJ2-5
v_gene: TRBV5-6

CDR3aa: SAQLRGRSGYT
abundance: few
j_gene: TRBJ1-2
v_gene: TRBV20-1

CDR3aa: ASSARTSGRIYEQY
abundance: NA
j_gene: TRBJ2-7
v_gene: TRBV9

CDR3aa: SASGTYNEQF
abundance: many
j_gene: TRBJ2-1
v_gene: TRBV20-1

CDR3aa: SARDVGAGANVLT
abundance: few
j_gene: TRBJ2-6
v_gene: TRBV20-1

CDR3aa: ASSVDGGYTPQDEKLF
abundance: many
j_gene: TRBJ1-4
v_gene: TRBV9

CDR3aa: ASSFFERMDTQY
abundance: NA
j_gene: TRBJ2-3
v_gene: TRBV7-9

CDR3aa: ASSQDSADVGQY
abundance: NA
j_gene: TRBJ2-7
v_gene: TRBV4-2

CDR3aa: AISETGGVADTQY
abundance: NA
j_gene: TRBJ2-3
v_gene: TRBV10-3

CDR3aa: ASSRSQGADTGELF
abundance: NA
j_gene: TRBJ2-2
v_gene: TRBV6-1

CDR3aa: ASSPMGPTGRQPQH
abundance: many
j_gene: TRBJ1-5
v_gene: TRBV5-5

CDR3aa: ASSVDAVYGYT
abundance: many
j_gene: TRBJ1-2
v_gene: TRBV18

CDR3aa: ATSKAGGAKNIQY
abundance: NA
j_gene: TRBJ2-4
v_gene: TRBV15

CDR3aa: ASSHIRAGGPMGQF
abundance: few
j_gene: TRBJ2-1
v_gene: TRBV5-6